What follows is one TCR beta chain and its context. As yet, its antigen is unknown. The data belong to a study of cytomegalovirus exposure and HLA in healthy donors. Study-wide points: Overall, roughly 170 TCR beta chains were annotated as cytomegalovirus-associated. There were a few CMV-associated chains whose specificity for CMV antigens was confirmed in vitro. Generally TCR sequences proved uncommon, though certain public TCRs appeared in numerous donors.

Germline loops: CDR1 MNHNY, CDR2 SVGAGI (reference sequence). There are 12 residues in the CDR3. Trimming removed 5 bases at V and 4 bases at J, with 7 bases between. Produced via immunoSEQ multiplex PCR; TCRdb's table is partial and in-frame only. The sample yields fewer than 85,000 clones, about 95% seen once. The V and J genes are TRBV6-6 and TRBJ2-3; unclear D gene. The sample was PBMCs. This sequence was found in a woman between 18 and 29 years old in good health and CMV-seronegative. CDR3 nucleotide sequence: TGTGCCAGCAGTCCCGTCCCAGATACGCAGTATTTT. Its translation is CASSPVPDTQYF.